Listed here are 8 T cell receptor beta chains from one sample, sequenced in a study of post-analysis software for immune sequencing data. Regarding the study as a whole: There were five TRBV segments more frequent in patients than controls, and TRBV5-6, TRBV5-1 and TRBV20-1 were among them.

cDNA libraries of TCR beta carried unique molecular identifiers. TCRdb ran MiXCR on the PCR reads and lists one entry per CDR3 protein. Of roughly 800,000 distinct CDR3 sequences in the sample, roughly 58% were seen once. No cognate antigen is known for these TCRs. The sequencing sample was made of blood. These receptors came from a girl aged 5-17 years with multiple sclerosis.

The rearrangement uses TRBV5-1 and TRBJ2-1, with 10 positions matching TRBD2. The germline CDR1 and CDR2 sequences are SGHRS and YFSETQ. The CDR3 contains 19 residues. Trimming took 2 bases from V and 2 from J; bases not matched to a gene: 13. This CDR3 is CASSFSVLAGGLTYNEQFF. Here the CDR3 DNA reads TGCGCCAGCAGCTTTTCCGTGTTAGCGGGAGGCCTCACCTACAATGAGCAGTTCTTC.

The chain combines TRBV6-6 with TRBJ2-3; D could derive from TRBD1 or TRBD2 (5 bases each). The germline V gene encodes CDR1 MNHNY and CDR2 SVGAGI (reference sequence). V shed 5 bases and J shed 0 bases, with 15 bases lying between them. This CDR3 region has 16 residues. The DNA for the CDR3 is TGTGCCAGCAGTCCCCGGGACCTAACTAGCACAGATACGCAGTATTTT. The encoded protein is CASSPRDLTSTDTQYF.

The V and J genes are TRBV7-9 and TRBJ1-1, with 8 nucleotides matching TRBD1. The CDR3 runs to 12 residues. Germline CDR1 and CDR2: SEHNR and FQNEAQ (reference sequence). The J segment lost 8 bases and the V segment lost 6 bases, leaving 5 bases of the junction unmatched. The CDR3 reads CASSQRTGEAFF. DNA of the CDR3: TGTGCCAGCAGTCAACGGACAGGGGAAGCTTTCTTT.

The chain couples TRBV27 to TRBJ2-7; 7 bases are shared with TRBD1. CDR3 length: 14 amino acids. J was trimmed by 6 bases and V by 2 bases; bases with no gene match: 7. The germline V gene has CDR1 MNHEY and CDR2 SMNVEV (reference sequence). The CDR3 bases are TGTGCCAGCAGTTTAGGCACAGGGGCTCTCGAGCAGTACTTC. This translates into CASSLGTGALEQYF.

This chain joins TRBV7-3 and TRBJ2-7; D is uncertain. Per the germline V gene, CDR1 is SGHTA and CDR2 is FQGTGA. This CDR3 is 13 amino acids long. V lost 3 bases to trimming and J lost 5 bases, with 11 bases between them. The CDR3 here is CASSFDPCDEQYF. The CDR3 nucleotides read TGTGCCAGCAGCTTCGACCCATGTGACGAGCAGTACTTC.

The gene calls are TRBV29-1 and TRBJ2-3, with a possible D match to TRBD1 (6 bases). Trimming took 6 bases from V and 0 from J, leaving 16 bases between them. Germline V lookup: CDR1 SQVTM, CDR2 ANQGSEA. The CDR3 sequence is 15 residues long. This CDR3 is CSVDYQGISTDTQYF. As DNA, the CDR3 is TGCAGCGTGGATTACCAGGGGATTAGCACAGATACGCAGTATTTT.

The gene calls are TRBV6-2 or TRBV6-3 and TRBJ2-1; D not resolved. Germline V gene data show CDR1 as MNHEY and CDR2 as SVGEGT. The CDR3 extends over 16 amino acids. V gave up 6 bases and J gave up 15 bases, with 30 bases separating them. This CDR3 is CASSPLTLTRVGDVFF. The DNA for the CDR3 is TGTGCCAGCAGCCCCCTTACGTTAACAAGGGTAGGAGACGTGTTCTTC.

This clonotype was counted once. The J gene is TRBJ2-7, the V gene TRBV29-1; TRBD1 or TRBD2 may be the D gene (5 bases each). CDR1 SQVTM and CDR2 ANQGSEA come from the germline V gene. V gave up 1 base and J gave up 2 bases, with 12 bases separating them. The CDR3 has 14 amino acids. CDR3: CSVEGSEGTYEQYF. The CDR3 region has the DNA TGCAGCGTTGAAGGTTCTGAGGGGACCTACGAGCAGTACTTC.